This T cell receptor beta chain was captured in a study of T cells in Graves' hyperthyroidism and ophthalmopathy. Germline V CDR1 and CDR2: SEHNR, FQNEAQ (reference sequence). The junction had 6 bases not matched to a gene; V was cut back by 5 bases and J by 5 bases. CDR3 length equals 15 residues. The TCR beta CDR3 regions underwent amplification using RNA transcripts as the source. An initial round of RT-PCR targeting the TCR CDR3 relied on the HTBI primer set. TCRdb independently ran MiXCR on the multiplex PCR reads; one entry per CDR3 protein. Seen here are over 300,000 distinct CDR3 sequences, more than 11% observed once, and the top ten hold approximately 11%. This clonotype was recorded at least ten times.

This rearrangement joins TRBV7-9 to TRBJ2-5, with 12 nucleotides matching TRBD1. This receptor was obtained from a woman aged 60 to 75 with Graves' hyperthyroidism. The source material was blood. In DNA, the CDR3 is TGTGCCAGCAGCGTTGGGACAGGGGGCGCTGAGACCCAGTACTTC. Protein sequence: CASSVGTGGAETQYF. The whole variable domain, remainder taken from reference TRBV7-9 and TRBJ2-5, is DTGVSQNPRHKITKRGQNVTFRCDPISEHNRLYWYRQTLGQGPEFLTYFQNEAQLEKSRLLSDRFSAERPKGSFSTLEIQRTEQGDSAMYLCASSVGTGGAETQYFGPGTRLLVL.